The following is a T cell receptor beta chain sequence with its context. The length of the CDR3 is 13 residues. CDR1 and CDR2 (germline): MNHEY, SVGAGI. V was cut by 2 bases and J by 5 bases, with 9 bases left in between. A patient was excluded if there was uncontrolled infection, other autoimmune disease, pregnancy or lactation. These data are taken from a study of T cells in Graves' hyperthyroidism and ophthalmopathy. Amplified TCR beta CDR3 regions came from RNA transcripts. During a first-round RT-PCR of the TCR CDR3, the HTBI primer set was used. TCRdb ran MiXCR on the multiplex PCR reads and lists one entry per CDR3 protein. The sample records around 600,000 distinct CDR3 sequences, more than 15% being singletons.

The clonotype comes from a woman aged 40 to 50 with Graves' ophthalmopathy. This chain joins TRBV6-5 and TRBJ2-5; D unresolved. The sample consisted of blood. In DNA form, the CDR3 reads TGTGCCAGCAGTTACAGTTTGGAGGAGACCCAGTACTTC. Its protein is CASSYSLEETQYF.